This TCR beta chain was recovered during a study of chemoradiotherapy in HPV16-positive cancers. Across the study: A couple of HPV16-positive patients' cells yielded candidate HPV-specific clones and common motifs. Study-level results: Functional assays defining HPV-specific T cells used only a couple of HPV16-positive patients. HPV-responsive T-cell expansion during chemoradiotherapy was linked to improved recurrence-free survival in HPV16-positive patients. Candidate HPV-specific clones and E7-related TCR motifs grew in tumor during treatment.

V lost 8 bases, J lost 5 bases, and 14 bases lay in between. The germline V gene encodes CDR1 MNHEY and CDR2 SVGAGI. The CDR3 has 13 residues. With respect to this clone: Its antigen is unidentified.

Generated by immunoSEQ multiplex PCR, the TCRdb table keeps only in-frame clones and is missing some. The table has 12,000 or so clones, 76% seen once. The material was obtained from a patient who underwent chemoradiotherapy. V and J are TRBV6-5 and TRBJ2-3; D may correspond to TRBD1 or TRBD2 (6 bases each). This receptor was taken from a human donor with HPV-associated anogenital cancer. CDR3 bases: TGTGCCAGCGCCGGGGGCCGAGGAGATACGCAGTATTTT. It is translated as CASAGGRGDTQYF.